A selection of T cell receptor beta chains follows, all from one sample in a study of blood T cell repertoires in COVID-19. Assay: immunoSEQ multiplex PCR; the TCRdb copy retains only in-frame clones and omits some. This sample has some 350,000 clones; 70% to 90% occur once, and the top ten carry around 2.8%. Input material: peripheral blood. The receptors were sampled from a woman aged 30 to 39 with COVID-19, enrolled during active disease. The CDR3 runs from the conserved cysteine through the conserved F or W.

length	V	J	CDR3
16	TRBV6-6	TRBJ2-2	CASSSGGILNTGELFF
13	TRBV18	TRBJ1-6	CASSPPEGSSLHF
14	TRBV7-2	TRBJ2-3	CASSLGQGADTQYF
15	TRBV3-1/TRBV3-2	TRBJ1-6	CASRYGWPAGSPLHF
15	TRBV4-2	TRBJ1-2	CASSQPGQGHYGYTF
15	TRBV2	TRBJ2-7	CASRESWDNSYEQYF
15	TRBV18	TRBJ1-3	CASSPGPRDGNTIYF
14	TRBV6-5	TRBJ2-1	CASSSRDRGNEQFF
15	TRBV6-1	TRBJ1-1	CASSEPGTSNTEAFF
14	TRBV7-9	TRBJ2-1	CASSPGHRGNEQFF
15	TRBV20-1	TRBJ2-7	CSASPTSGETYEQYF
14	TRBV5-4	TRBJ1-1	CASSNRDRVSEAFF
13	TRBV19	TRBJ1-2	CASSIRDSYGYTF
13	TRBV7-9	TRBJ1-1	CASSWTGNTEAFF
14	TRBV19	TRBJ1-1	CASSPGTGNTEAFF
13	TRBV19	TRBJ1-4	CASRGASNEKLFF
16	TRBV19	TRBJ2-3	CASSEGTAPATDTQYF
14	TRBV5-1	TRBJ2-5	CASRLRERPETQYF
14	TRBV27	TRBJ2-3	CASRTLGAGDTQYF
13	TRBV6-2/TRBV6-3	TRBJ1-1	CASSWGSDTEAFF
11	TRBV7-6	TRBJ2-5	CASSLGKGEYF
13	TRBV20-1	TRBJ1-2	CSASLGSNYGYTF
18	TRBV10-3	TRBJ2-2	CAISSSLAGGPRTGELFF
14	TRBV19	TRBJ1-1	CASSIDFGSGEAFF
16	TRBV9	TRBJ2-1	CASRAWTRARSNEQFF
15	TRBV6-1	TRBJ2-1	CASSEMTSGIHEQFF
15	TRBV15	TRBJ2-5	CATSRPTTYQETQYF
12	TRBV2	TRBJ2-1	CASSDLDWEQFF
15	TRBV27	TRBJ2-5	CASSLLGAGSETQYF
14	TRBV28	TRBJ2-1	CASSKLQGNNEQFF
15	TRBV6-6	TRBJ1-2	CASSYSAAPNYGYTF
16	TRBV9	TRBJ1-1	CASSVGSGRGESEAFF
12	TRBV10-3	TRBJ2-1	CAIKDLYNEQFF
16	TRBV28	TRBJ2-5	CASSLSVAGAQETQYF
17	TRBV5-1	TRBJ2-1	CASSWALVQASGEEQFF
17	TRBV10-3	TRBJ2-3	CAISGASGGFGTDTQYF
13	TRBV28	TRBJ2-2	CASSLGGTGELFF
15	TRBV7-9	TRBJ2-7	CASSPGDRAPYEQYF
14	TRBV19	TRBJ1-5	CASSIRGAQQPQHF
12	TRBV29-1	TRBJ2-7	CSVEGQNYEQYF
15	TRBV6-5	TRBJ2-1	CASSLTALAGNEQFF
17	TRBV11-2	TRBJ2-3	CASSLPLLAGGPDTQYF
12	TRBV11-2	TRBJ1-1	CASSKTGFEAFF
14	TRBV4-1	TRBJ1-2	CASSQGTGGSGYTF
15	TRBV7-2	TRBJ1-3	CASSLVGTGGNTIYF
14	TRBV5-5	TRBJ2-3	CAGGPGVSTDTQYF
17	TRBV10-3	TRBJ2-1	CAIFWVFREARGNEQFF
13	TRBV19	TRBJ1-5	CASRDTAHQPQHF